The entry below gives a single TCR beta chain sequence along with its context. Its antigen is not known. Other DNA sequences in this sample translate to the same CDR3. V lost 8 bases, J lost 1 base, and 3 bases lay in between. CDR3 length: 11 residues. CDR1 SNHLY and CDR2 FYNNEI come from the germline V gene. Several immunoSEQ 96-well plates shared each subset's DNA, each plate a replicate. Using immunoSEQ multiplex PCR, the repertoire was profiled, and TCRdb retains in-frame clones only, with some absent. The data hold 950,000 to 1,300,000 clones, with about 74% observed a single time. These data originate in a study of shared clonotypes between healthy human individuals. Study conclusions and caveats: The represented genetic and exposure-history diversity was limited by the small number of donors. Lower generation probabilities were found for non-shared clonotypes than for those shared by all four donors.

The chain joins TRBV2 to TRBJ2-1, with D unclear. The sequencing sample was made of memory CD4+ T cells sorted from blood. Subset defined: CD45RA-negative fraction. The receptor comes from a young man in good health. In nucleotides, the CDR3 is TGTGCCAGCCGTTCCTACAATGAGCAGTTCTTC. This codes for CASRSYNEQFF.